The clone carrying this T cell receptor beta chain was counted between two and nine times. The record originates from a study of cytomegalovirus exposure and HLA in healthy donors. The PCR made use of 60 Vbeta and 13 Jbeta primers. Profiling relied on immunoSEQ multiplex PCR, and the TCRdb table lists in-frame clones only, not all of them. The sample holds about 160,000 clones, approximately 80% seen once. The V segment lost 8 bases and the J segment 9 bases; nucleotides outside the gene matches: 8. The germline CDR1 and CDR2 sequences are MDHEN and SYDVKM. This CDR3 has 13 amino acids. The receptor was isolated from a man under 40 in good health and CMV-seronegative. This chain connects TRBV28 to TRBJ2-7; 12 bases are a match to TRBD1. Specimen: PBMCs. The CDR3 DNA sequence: TGTGCCAGCTCGGGACAGGGGGCTGTGGTGCAGTACTTC. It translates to CASSGQGAVVQYF.